This TCR beta chain was documented in a study of shared T cell receptors in the human thymus. CDR3 length: 17 residues. Germline V gene data show CDR1 as SGDLS and CDR2 as YYNGEE. V dropped 4 bases and J dropped 0 bases, with 17 bases sitting between them. Sequencing used immunoSEQ multiplex PCR; TCRdb keeps in-frame clones, though not all of them. This table has almost 550,000 clones, about 80% appearing once. This sample was also put to use in a study of human thymus T cells. From that paper: Serving as donors were healthy Finnish infants, each of whom was having open corrective surgery for congenital heart defects. The thymus tissue came from resections taken during corrective heart surgery.

The specimen was thymocytes. The V call is TRBV9, the J call TRBJ1-3; D is perhaps TRBD1 (6 bases). The sequence was collected from a boy in the first two years of life with a congenital heart defect. The CDR3 DNA follows: TGTGCCAGCAGCCCCAGGGGAGAGGAACCCTCTGGAAACACCATATATTTT. Its protein is CASSPRGEEPSGNTIYF. The full variable domain, rest sourced from reference TRBV9 and TRBJ1-3, is DSGVTQTPKHLITATGQRVTLRCSPRSGDLSVYWYQQSLDQGLQFLIQYYNGEERAKGNILERFSAQQFPDLHSELNLSSLELGDSALYFCASSPRGEEPSGNTIYFGEGSWLTVV.